This TCR beta chain was found in a study of blood T cell repertoires in COVID-19. Germline CDR1 reads SGHDT; CDR2 reads YYEEEE. V lost 0 bases and J 4 bases, leaving 11 bases between the germline ends. CDR3 length: 15 residues. Profiled with immunoSEQ multiplex PCR; TCRdb holds only in-frame clones, not every one. The sample includes about 98,000 clones, around 87% of them seen just once. This rearrangement joins TRBV5-6 to TRBJ1-3; the D is unclear. The sample comprised peripheral blood. This receptor was identified in a woman between 50 and 59 years old with COVID-19, enrolled during active disease. DNA for the CDR3: TGTGCCAGCAGCTTGGGGGCAGGATCGGGAAACACCATATATTTT. This codes for CASSLGAGSGNTIYF.